This TCR beta chain was recorded in a study of cytomegalovirus exposure and HLA in healthy donors. Study information: Previous work identified roughly 120 million unique TCR beta sequences from around 200 million T cells.

Use of 60 Vbeta and 13 Jbeta primers characterized the PCR. The repertoire was sequenced with immunoSEQ multiplex PCR; TCRdb's copy has only in-frame clones and lacks some. Of roughly 150,000 clones listed, around two thirds were seen once; the top ten hold 10%. A note on this clone: What it binds is unknown.

Study-wide results and caveats: Researchers reportedly found TCR beta sequences accurately predicted most subjects' HLA-A and HLA-B alleles.

CDR3 length: 15 residues. Germline V gene lookup returns CDR1 SSHAT and CDR2 FNYEAQ (reference sequence). V lost 1 base and J lost 8; bases outside the gene matches: 6. The receptor's source is a man aged 25 to 40 in good health and CMV-seropositive. Material for sequencing was PBMCs. The genes are TRBV7-7 and TRBJ2-1, with 9 positions matching TRBD2. This CDR3 is CASSLGSGSHDEQFF. The CDR3 bases are TGTGCCAGCAGCTTAGGTAGCGGGAGTCATGATGAGCAGTTCTTC.